This TCR beta chain was observed in a study of lung T cells in sarcoidosis with Löfgren's syndrome. Study as a whole: CD4+ T cells build up in sarcoidosis bronchoalveolar lavage fluid. Study-level findings and limits: The most expanded V genes in Löfgren's patients were reportedly TRAV12-1 and TRBV2.

As to this clonotype: Its antigen remains unidentified. This may arise from a read error, as a much more abundant clone is one base away. Since the CDR3 does not end with the conserved phenylalanine or tryptophan, this likely comes from a read error.

CDR1 and CDR2 (germline): MDHEN, SYDVKM. The V gene lost 6 bases and the J gene lost 2 bases, with 16 bases spanning the gap. This CDR3 region has 15 residues. TCRdb re-called the reads with MiXCR, one entry per CDR3 protein. The top ten hold more than 0.7% of the sample, which has some 19,000 distinct CDR3 sequences, around 20% seen once. The chain joins TRBV28 to TRBJ1-2; D ambiguous. The sample comprised CD4+ T cells from bronchoalveolar lavage. The clonotype originates from a human donor with sarcoidosis (Löfgren's syndrome or another form), or a control subject (not recorded which). In DNA, the CDR3 is TGTGCCAGCAGCCGACCCCGGACGGGCAACTATGGCTACACCCTC. Residues: CASSRPRTGNYGYTL.